This TCR beta chain originates from a study of OX40 agonist ivuxolimab in advanced cancers. The data were produced by immunoSEQ multiplex PCR, yet TCRdb's version contains in-frame clones alone and is incomplete. The table lists about 60,000 clones, around 93% of them singletons, with roughly a fifth in the top ten. The germline V gene has CDR1 LGHNA and CDR2 YSLEER. The CDR3 spans 17 residues. Trimming took 4 bases from V and 1 from J; bases not matched to a gene: 3. Peripheral blood came from all dose cohorts at three timepoints. Study conclusions and caveats: Certain nonresponders likewise exhibited a low normalized T-cell clonal expansion.

Notes on this clone: Its antigen is currently unknown.

Sequenced material: CD4+ or CD8+ T cells sorted from blood, taken in a trial of the OX40 agonist ivuxolimab. This sequence originates from an adult with an advanced solid tumor such as melanoma, head and neck, liver or kidney cancer. This sequence joins TRBV4-3 and TRBJ2-1, with 14 bases matching TRBD2. CDR3 sequence (DNA): TGCGCCAGCAGCCGCAGACTAGCGGGAGGGTCCTACAATGAGCAGTTCTTC. Amino acid sequence: CASSRRLAGGSYNEQFF.